This T cell receptor beta chain derives from a study of blood T cells in healthy people across ages. In this sample, this clonotype turned up a few times. The second PCR ran roughly 7 to 12 cycles with a sample-barcoded 5' primer and J-beta primers. TCRdb reprocessed the 5' RACE reads with MiXCR, giving one entry per CDR3 protein. The table records about 640,000 distinct CDR3 sequences, roughly three fifths of them present only once. This CDR3 spans 12 amino acids. From germline, CDR1 is DFQATT and CDR2 SNEGSKA (reference sequence). The sequencing sample was made of blood. V usage is TRBV20-1 and J usage is TRBJ2-4; 8 nucleotides agree with TRBD1. TRBJ2-7 explains the end of the DNA better; the J call may be wrong. The clonotype originates from a man between 60 and 70 years old in good health. CDR3 region: CSARGQGYEQYF. DNA for the CDR3: TGCAGTGCTAGAGGACAGGGGTACGAGCAGTACTTC.